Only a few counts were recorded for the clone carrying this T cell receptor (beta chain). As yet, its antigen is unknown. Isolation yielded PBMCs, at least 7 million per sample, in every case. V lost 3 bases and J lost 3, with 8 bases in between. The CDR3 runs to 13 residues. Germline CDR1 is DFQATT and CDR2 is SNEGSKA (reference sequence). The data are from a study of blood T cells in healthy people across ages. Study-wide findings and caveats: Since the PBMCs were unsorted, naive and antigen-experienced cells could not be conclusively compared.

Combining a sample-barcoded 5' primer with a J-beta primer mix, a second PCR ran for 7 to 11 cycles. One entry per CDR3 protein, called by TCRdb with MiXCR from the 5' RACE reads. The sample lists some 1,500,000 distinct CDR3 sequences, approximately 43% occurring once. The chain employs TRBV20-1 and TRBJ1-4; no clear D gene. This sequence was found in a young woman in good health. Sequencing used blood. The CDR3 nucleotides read TGCAGTGCTAGCAGAGGGTCTAATGAAAAACTGTTTTTT. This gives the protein CSASRGSNEKLFF.